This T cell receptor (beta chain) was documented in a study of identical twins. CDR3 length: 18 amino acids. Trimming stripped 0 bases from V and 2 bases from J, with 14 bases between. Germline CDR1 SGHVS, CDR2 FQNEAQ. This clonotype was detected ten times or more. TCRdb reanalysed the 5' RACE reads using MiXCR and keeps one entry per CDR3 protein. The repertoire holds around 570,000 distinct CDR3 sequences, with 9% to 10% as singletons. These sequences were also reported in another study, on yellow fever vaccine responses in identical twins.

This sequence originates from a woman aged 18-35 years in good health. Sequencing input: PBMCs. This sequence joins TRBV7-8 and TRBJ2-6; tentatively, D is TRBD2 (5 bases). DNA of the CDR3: TGTGCCAGCAGCTTAGCGCAAGGGATGAGGGCTGGGGCCAACGTCCTGACTTTC. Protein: CASSLAQGMRAGANVLTF.